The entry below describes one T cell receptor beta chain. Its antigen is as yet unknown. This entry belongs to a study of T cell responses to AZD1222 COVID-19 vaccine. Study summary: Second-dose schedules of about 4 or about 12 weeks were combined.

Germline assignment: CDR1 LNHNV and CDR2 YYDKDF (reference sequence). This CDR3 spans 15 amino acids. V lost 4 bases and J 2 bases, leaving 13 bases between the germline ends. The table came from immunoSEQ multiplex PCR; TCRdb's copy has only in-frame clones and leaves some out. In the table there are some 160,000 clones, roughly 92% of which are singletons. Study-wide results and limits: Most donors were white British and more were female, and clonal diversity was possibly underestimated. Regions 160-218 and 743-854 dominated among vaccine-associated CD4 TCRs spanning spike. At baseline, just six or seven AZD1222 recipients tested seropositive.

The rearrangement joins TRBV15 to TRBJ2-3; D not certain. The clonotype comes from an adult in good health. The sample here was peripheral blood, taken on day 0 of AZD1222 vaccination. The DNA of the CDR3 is TGTGCCACCAGCACGGGTGGATATAACACAGATACGCAGTATTTT. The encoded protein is CATSTGGYNTDTQYF.